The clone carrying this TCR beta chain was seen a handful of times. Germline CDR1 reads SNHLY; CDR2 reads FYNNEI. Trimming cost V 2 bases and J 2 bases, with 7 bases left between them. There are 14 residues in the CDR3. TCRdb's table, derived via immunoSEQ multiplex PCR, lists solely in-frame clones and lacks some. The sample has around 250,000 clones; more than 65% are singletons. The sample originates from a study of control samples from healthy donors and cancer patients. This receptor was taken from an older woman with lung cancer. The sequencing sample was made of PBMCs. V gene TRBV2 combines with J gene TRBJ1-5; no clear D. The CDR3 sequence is CASSEMGGNQPQHF. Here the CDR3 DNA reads TGTGCCAGCAGTGAAATGGGAGGCAATCAGCCCCAGCATTTT. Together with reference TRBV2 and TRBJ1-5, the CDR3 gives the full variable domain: EPEVTQTPSHQVTQMGQEVILRCVPISNHLYFYWYRQILGQKVEFLVSFYNNEISEKSEIFDDQFSVERPDGSNFTLKIRSTKLEDSAMYFCASSEMGGNQPQHFGDGTRLSIL.